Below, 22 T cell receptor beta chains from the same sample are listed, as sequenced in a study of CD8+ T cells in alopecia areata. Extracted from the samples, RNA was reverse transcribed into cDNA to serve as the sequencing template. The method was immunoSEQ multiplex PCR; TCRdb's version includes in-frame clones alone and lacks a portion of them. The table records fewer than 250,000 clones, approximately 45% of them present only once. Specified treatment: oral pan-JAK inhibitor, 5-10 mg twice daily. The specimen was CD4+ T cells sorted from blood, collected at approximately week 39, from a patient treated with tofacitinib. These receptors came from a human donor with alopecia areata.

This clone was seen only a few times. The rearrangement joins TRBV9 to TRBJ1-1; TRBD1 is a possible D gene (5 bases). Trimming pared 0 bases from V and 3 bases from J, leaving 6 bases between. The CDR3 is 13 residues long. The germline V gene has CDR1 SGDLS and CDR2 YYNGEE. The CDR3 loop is CASSVEQDTEAFF. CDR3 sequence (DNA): TGTGCCAGCAGCGTAGAACAGGACACTGAAGCTTTCTTT.

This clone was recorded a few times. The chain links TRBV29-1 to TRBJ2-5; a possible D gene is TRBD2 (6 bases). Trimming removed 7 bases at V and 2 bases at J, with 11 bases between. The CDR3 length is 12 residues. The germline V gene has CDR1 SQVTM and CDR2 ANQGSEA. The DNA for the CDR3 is TGCAGCGCTGGGACTTCTCAAGAGACCCAGTACTTC. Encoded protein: CSAGTSQETQYF.

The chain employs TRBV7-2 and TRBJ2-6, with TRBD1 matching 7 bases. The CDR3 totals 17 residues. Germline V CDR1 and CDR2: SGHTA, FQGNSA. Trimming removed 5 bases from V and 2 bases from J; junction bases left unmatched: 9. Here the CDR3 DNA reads TGTGCCAGCAGCACGAACAGGGGATCGGCTGGGGCCAACGTCCTGACTTTC. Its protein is CASSTNRGSAGANVLTF.

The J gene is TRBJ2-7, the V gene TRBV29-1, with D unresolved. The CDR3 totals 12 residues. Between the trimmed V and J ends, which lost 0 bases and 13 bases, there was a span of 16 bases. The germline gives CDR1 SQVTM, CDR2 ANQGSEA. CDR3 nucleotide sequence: TGCAGCGTTGAAGAGGGCACCGCCCTTGAATACTTC. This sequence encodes CSVEEGTALEYF.

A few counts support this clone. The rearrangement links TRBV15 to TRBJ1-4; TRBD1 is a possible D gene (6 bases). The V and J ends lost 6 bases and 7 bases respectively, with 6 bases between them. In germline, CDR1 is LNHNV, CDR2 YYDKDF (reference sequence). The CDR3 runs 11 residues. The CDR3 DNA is TGTGCCACCAGAGGGGGTGAAAAACTGTTTTTT. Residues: CATRGGEKLFF.

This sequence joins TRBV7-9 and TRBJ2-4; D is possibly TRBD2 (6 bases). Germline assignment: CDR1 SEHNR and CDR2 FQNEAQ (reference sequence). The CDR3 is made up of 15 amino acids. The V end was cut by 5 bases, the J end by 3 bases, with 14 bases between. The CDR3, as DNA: TGTGCCAGCAGCCGTCGGGGGACGGACAAAAACATTCAGTACTTC. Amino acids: CASSRRGTDKNIQYF.

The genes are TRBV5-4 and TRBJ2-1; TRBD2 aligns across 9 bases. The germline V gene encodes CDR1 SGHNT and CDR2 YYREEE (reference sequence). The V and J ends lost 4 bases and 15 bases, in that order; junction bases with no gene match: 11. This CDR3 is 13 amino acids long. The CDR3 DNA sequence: TGTGCCAGCAGCCGGGATCCTAGCGGGGCCTGGTTCTTC. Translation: CASSRDPSGAWFF.

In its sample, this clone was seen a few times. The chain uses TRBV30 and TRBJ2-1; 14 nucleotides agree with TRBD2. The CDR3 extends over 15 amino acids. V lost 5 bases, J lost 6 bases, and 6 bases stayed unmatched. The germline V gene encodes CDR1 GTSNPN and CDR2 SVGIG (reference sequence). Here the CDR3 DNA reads TGTGCCTGGGGTATGGGACTAGCGGGAGTCAATGAGCAGTTCTTC. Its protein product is CAWGMGLAGVNEQFF.

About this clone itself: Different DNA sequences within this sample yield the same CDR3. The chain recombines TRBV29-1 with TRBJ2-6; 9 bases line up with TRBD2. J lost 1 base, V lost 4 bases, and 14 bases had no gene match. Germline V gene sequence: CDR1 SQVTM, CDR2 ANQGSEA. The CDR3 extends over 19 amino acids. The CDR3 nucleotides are TGCAGCGTTGGAGATCTAGCGGGATTCCGGGGATCTGGGGCCAACGTCCTGACTTTC. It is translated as CSVGDLAGFRGSGANVLTF.

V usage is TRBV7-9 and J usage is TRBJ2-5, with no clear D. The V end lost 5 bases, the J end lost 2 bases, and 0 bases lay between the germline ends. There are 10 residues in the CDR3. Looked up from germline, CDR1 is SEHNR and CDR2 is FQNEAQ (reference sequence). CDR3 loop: CASSQETQYF. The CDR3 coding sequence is TGTGCCAGCAGCCAAGAGACCCAGTACTTC.

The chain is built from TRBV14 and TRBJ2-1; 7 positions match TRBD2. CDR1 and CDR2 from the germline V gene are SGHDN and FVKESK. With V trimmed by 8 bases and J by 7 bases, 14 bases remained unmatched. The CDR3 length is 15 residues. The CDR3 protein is CASASWAGVVNEQFF. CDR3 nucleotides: TGTGCCAGCGCCTCGTGGGCGGGAGTAGTGAATGAGCAGTTCTTC.

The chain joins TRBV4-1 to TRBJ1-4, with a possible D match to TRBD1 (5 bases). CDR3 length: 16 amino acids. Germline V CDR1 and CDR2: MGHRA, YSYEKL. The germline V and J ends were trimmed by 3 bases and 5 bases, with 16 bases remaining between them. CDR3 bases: TGCGCCAGCAGCCATCCCGGAAGGGGAAGAAATGAAAAACTGTTTTTT. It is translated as CASSHPGRGRNEKLFF.

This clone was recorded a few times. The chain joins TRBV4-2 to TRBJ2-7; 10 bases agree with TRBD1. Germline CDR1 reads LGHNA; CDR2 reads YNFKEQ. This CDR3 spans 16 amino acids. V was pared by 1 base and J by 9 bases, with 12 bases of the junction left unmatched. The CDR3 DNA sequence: TGTGCCAGCAGCCAAGGACCCGGACAGGGGGAGAATAGGCAGTACTTC. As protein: CASSQGPGQGENRQYF.

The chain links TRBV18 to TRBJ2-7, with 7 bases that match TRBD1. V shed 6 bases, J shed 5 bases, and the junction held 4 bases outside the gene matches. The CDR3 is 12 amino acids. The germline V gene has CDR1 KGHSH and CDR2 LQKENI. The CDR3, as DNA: TGTGCCAGCTCCATCACAGGGGACGAGCAGTACTTC. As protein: CASSITGDEQYF.

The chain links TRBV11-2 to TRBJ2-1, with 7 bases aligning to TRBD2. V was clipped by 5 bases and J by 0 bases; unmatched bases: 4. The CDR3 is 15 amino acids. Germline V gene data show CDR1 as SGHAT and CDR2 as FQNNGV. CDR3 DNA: TGTGCCAGCAGCCCAGCGGGGAGCTCCTACAATGAGCAGTTCTTC. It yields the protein CASSPAGSSYNEQFF.

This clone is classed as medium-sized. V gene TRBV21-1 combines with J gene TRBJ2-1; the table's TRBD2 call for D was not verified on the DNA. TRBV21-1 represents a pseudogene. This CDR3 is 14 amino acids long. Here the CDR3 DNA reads TGTGCCAGCATCAAGGGGACTCTCTACAATGAGCAGTTCTTC. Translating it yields CASIKGTLYNEQFF.

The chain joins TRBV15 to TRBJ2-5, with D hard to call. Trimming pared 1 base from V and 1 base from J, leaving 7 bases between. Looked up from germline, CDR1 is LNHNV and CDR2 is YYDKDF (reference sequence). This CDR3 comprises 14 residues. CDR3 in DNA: TGTGCCACCAGCAGAGTCGCGGTCCAAGAGACCCAGTACTTC. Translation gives CATSRVAVQETQYF.

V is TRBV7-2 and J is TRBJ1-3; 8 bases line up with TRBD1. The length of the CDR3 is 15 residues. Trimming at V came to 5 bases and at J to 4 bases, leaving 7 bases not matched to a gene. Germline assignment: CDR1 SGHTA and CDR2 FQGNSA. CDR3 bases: TGTGCCAGCAGCATCCGGACAGGGTGGGGAAACACCATATATTTT. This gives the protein CASSIRTGWGNTIYF.

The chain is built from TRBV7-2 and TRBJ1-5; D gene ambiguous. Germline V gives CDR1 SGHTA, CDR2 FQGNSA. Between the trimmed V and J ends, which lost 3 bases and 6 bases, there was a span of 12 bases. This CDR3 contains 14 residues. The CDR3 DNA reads TGTGCCAGCAGCTTGACGTCGGTAGGTCAGCCCCAGCATTTT. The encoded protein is CASSLTSVGQPQHF.

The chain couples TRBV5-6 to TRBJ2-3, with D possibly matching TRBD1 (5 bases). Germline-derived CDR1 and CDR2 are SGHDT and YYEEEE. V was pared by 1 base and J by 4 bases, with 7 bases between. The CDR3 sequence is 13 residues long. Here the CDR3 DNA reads TGTGCCAGCAGCTTGAGGGGTGCAGATACGCAGTATTTT. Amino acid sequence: CASSLRGADTQYF. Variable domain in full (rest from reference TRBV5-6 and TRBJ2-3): DAGVTQSPTHLIKTRGQQVTLRCSPKSGHDTVSWYQQALGQGPQFIFQYYEEEERQRGNFPDRFSGHQFPNYSSELNVNALLLGDSALYLCASSLRGADTQYFGPGTRLTVL.

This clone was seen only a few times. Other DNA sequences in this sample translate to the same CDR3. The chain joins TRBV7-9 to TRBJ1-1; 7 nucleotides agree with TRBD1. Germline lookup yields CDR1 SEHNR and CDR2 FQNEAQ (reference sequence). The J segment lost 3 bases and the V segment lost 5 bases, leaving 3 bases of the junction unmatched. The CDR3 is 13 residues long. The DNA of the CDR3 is TGTGCCAGCAGCCTAACAGGGGACACTGAAGCTTTCTTT. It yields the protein CASSLTGDTEAFF.

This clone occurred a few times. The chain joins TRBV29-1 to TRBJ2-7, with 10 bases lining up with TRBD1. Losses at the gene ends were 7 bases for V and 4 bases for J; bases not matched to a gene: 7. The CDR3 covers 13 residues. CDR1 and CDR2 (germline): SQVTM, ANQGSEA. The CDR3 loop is CSAAGTGVYEQYF. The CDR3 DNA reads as TGCAGCGCCGCCGGGACAGGGGTGTACGAGCAGTACTTC.